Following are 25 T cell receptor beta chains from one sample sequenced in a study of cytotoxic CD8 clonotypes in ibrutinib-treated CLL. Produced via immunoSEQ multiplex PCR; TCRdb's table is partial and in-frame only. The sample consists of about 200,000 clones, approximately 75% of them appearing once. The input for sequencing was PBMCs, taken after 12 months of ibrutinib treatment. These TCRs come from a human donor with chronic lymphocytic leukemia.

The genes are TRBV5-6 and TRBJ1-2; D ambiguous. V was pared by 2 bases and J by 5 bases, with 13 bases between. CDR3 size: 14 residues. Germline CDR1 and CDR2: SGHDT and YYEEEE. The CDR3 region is CASSFWGGEYGYTF. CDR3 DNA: TGTGCCAGCAGCTTCTGGGGAGGAGAATATGGCTACACCTTC.

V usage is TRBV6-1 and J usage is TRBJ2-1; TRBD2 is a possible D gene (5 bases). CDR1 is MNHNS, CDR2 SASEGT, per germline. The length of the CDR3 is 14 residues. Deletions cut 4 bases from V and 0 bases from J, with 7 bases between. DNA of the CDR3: TGTGCCAGCAGTGGGAGGATCTCCTACAATGAGCAGTTCTTC. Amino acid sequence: CASSGRISYNEQFF.

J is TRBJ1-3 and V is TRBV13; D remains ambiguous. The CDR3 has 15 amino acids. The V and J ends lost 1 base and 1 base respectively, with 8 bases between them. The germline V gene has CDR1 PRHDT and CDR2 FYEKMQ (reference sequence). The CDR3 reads CASSLARGSGNTIYF. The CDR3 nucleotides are TGTGCCAGCAGCTTAGCTCGGGGATCTGGAAACACCATATATTTT.

Written as DNA, the CDR3 is TGTGCCAGCTCTTATCGTACGGCACCCGCGTACACCTTC. Protein product: CASSYRTAPAYTF. The V gene is TRBV6-5, the J gene TRBJ1-2; D is unresolved. The V gene's germline CDR1 is MNHEY and CDR2 SVGAGI. V was trimmed by 8 bases and J by 11 bases, leaving 21 bases between them. The CDR3 covers 13 residues.

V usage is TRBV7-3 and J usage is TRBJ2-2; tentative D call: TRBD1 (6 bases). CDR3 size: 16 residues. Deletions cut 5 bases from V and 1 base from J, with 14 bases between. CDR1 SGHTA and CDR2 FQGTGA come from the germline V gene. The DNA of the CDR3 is TGTGCCAGCAGCCCCTATCTGACAGGGAACACCGGGGAGCTGTTTTTT. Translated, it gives CASSPYLTGNTGELFF.

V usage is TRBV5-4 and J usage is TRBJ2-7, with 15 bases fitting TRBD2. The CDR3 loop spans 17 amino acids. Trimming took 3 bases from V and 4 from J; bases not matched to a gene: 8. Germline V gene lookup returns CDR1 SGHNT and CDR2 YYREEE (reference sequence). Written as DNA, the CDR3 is TGTGCCAGCAGCTCTTGGACTAGCGGGGGGGCGATTTACGAGCAGTACTTC. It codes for CASSSWTSGGAIYEQYF.

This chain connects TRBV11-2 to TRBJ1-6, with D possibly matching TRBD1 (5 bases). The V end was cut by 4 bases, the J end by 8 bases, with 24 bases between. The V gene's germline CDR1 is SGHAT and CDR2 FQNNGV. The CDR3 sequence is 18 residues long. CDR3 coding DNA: TGTGCCAGCAGCTCCCAGGGTGTTTGGCAGGGCCCAGATTCACCCCTCCACTTT. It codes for CASSSQGVWQGPDSPLHF.

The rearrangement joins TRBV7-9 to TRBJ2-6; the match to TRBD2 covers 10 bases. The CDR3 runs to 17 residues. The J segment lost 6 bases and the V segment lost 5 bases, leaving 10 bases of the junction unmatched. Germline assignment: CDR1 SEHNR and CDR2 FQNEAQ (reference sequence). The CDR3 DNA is TGTGCCAGCAGCCCTATAGCGGGAGGCCTCCCGGCCAACGTCCTGACTTTC. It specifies CASSPIAGGLPANVLTF.

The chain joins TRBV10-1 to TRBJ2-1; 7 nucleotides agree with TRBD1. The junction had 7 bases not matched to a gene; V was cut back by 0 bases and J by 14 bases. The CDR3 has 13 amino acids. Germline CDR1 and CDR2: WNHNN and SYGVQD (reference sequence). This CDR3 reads CASSESAQGLKFF. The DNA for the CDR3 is TGCGCCAGCAGTGAGTCCGCACAGGGGTTGAAGTTCTTC.

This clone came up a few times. The CDR3 nucleotides read TGTGCCACTACCAGGGGTGATCAAGAGACCCAGTACTTC. Translation gives CATTRGDQETQYF. The chain uses TRBV10-3 and TRBJ2-5, with D possibly TRBD1 on 6 matching bases. V was trimmed by 10 bases and J by 2 bases, leaving 14 bases between them. The CDR3 covers 13 residues. Germline V gene lookup returns CDR1 ENHRY and CDR2 SYGVKD.

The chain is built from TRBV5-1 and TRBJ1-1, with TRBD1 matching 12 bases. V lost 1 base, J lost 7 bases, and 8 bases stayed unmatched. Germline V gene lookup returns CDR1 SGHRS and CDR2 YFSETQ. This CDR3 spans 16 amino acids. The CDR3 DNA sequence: TGCGCCAGCAGCTTGCGGGGACAGGGGGCCTTTGTTGAAGCTTTCTTT. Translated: CASSLRGQGAFVEAFF.

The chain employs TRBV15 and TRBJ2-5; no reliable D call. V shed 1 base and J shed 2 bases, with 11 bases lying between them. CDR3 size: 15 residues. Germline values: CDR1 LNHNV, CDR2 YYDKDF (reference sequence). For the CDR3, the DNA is TGTGCCACCAGCAGAGTTAGTGGCGGTCAAGAGACCCAGTACTTC. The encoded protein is CATSRVSGGQETQYF.

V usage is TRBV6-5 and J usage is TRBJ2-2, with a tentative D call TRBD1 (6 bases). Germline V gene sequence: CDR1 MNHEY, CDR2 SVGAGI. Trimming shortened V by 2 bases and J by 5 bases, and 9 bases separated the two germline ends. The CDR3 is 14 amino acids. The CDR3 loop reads CASSYRDRTGELFF. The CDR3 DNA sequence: TGTGCCAGCAGTTACAGAGACAGGACCGGGGAGCTGTTTTTT.

CDR3 sequence reads: CASSIRDGNYGYTF. CDR3 in DNA: TGTGCCAGTAGTATTAGGGATGGAAACTATGGCTACACCTTC. The V gene is TRBV19, the J gene TRBJ1-2; D ambiguous. Germline V gives CDR1 LNHDA, CDR2 SQIVND (reference sequence). The CDR3 length is 14 residues. V lost 3 bases to trimming and J lost 2 bases, with 10 bases between them.

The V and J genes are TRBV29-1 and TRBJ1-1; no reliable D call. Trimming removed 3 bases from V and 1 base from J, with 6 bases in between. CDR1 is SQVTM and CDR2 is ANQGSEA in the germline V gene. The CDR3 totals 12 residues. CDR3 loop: CSVDPSNTEAFF. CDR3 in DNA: TGCAGCGTTGATCCGTCGAACACTGAAGCTTTCTTT.

This CDR3 is CASSDTYEQYF. The CDR3 DNA is TGTGCCAGCAGTGATACCTACGAGCAGTACTTC. The chain joins TRBV27 to TRBJ2-7; D remains unclear. Germline V lookup: CDR1 MNHEY, CDR2 SMNVEV (reference sequence). This CDR3 is built from 11 residues. With 5 bases removed from V and 2 bases from J, the gap between germline ends came to 4 bases.

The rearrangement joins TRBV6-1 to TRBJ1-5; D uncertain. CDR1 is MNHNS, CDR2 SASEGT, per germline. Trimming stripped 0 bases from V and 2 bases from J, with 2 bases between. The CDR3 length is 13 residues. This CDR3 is CASSEAGNQPQHF. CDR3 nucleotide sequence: TGTGCCAGCAGTGAAGCGGGCAATCAGCCCCAGCATTTT.

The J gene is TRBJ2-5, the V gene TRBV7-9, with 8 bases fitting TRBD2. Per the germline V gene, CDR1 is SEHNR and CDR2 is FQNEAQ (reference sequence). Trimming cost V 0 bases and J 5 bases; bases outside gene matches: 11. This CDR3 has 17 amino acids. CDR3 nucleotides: TGTGCCAGCAGCTTAGCGGGACTAGGCGGAAGAGGGGAGACCCAGTACTTC. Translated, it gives CASSLAGLGGRGETQYF.

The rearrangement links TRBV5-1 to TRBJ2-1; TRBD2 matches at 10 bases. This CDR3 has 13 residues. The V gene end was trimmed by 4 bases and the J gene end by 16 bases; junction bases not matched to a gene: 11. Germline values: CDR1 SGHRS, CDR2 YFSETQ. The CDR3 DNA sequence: TGCGCCAGCAGCCTAGGGACTAGCGACCCGCTATTCTTC. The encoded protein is CASSLGTSDPLFF.

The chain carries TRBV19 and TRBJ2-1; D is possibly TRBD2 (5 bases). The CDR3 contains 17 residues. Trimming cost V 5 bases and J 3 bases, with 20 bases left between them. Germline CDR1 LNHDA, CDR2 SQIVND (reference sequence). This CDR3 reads CASSREPGTRHYNEQFF. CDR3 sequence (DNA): TGTGCCAGTAGTCGAGAGCCGGGAACAAGGCACTACAATGAGCAGTTCTTC.

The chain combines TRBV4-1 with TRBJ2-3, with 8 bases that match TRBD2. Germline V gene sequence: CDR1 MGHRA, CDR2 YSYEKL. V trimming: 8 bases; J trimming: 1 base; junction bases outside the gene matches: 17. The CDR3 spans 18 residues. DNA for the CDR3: TGCGCCAGCGGATCCTTCCCCATAGCGGGATGGGGCACAGATACGCAGTATTTT. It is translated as CASGSFPIAGWGTDTQYF.

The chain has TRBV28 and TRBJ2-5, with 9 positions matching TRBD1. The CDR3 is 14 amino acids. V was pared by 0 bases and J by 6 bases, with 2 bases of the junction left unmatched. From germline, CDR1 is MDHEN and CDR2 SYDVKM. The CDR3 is CASSLWDRGQTQYF. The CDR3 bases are TGTGCCAGCAGTTTATGGGACAGGGGTCAGACCCAGTACTTC.

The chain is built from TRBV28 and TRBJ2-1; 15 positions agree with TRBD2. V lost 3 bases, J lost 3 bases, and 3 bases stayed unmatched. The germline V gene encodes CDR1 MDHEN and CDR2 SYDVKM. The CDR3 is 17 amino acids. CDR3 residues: CASSFVGLAGGYNEQFF. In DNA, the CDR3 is TGTGCCAGCAGTTTTGTGGGACTAGCGGGAGGCTACAATGAGCAGTTCTTC. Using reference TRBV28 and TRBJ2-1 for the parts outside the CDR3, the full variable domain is DVKVTQSSRYLVKRTGEKVFLECVQDMDHENMFWYRQDPGLGLRLIYFSYDVKMKEKGDIPEGYSVSREKKERFSLILESASTNQTSMYLCASSFVGLAGGYNEQFFGPGTRLTVL.

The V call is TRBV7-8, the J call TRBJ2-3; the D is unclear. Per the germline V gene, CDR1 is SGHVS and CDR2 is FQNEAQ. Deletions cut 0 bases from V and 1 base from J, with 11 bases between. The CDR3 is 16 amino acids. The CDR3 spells CASSLAKILRTDTQYF. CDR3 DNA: TGTGCCAGCAGCTTAGCAAAGATCCTTCGCACAGATACGCAGTATTTT.

CDR3 sequence (DNA): TGCGCCAGCAGCCCGGAGGGACAGGGGTTCGACACTGAAGCTTTCTTT. It translates to CASSPEGQGFDTEAFF. The J gene is TRBJ1-1, the V gene TRBV5-1, with 10 positions matching TRBD1. The CDR3 runs 16 residues. Per germline, CDR1 SGHRS and CDR2 YFSETQ. After removal of 4 bases from V and 3 bases from J, the junction contained 9 bases not matched to a gene.